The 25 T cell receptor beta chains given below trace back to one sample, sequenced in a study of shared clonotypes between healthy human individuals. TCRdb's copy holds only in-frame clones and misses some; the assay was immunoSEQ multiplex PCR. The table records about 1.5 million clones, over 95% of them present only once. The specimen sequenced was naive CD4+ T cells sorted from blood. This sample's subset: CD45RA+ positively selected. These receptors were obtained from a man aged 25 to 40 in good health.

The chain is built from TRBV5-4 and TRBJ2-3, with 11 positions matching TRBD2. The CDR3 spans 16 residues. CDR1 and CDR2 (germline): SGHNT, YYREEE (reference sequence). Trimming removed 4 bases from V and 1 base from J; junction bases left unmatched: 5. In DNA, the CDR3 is TGTGCCAGCAGCATCGGGACTAGCGGCCGCACAGATACGCAGTATTTT. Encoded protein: CASSIGTSGRTDTQYF. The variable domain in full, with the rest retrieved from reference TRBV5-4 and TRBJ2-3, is ETGVTQSPTHLIKTRGQQVTLRCSSQSGHNTVSWYQQALGQGPQFIFQYYREEENGRGNFPPRFSGLQFPNYSSELNVNALELDDSALYLCASSIGTSGRTDTQYFGPGTRLTVL.

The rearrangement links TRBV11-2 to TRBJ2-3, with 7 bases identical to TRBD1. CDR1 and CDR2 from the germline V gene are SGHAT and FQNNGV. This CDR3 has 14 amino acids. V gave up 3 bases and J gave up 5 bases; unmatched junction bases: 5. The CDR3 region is CASSFDRVGDTQYF. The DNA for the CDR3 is TGTGCCAGCAGCTTCGACAGGGTGGGAGATACGCAGTATTTT. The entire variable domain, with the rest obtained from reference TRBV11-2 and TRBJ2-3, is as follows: EAGVAQSPRYKIIEKRQSVAFWCNPISGHATLYWYQQILGQGPKLLIQFQNNGVVDDSQLPKDRFSAERLKGVDSTLKIQPAKLEDSAVYLCASSFDRVGDTQYFGPGTRLTVL.

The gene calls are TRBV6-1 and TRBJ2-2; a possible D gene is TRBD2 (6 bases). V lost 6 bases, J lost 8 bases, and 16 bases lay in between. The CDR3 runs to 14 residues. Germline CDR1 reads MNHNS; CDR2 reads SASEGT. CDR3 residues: CASRETSGQGELFF. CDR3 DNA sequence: TGTGCCAGCAGAGAAACGAGCGGGCAAGGGGAGCTGTTTTTT.

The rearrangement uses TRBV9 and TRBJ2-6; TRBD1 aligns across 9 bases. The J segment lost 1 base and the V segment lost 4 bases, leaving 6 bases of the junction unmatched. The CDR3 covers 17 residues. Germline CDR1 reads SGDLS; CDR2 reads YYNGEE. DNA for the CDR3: TGTGCCAGCAGCCCAACGACAGGGGGGTCTGGGGCCAACGTCCTGACTTTC. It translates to CASSPTTGGSGANVLTF.

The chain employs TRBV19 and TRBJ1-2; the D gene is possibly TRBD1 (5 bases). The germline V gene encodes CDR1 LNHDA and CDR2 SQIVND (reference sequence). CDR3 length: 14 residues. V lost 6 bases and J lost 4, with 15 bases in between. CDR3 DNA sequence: TGTGCCAGTAGGCGACAGCCAAGGGGCTATGGCTACACCTTC. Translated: CASRRQPRGYGYTF.

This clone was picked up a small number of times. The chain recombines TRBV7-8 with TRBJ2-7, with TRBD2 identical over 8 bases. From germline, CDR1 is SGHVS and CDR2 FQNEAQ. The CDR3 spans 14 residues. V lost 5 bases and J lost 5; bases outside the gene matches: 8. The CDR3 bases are TGTGCCAGCAGCATTAGCGGGGTACGCCACGAGCAGTACTTC. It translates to CASSISGVRHEQYF.

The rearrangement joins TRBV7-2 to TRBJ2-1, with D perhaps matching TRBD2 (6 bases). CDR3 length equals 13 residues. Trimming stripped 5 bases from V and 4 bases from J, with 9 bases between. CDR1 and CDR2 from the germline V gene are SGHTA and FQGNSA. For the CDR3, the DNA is TGTGCCAGCAGCGCTGGACTATACAATGAGCAGTTCTTC. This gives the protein CASSAGLYNEQFF. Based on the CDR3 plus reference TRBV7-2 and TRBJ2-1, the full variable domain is GAGVSQSPSNKVTEKGKDVELRCDPISGHTALYWYRQSLGQGLEFLIYFQGNSAPDKSGLPSDRFSAERTGGSVSTLTIQRTQQEDSAVYLCASSAGLYNEQFFGPGTRLTVL.

The CDR3 nucleotides read TGTGCCCCGTGTACTAGCGGGGAAAATGAGCAGTTCTTC. Translation: CAPCTSGENEQFF. This chain connects TRBV7-9 to TRBJ2-1, with 10 bases that match TRBD2. The CDR3 spans 13 residues. Per the germline V gene, CDR1 is SEHNR and CDR2 is FQNEAQ (reference sequence). Trimming took 11 bases from V and 7 from J; bases not matched to a gene: 8. Looking up the rest from reference TRBV7-9 and TRBJ2-1 gives the full variable domain: DTGVSQNPRHKITKRGQNVTFRCDPISEHNRLYWYRQTLGQGPEFLTYFQNEAQLEKSRLLSDRFSAERPKGSFSTLEIQRTEQGDSAMYLCAPCTSGENEQFFGPGTRLTVL.

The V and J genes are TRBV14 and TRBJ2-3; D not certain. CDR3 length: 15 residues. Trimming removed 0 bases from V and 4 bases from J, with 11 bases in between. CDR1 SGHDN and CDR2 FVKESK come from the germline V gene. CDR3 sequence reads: CASSQESPLADTQYF. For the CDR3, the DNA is TGTGCCAGCAGCCAAGAAAGTCCGCTCGCAGATACGCAGTATTTT.

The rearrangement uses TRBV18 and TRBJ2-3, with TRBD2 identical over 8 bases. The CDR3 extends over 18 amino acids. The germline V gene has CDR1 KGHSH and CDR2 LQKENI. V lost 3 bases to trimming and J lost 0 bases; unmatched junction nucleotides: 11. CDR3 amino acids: CASSPLAGRITSTDTQYF. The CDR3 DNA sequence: TGTGCCAGCTCACCTCTAGCGGGTAGAATTACTAGCACAGATACGCAGTATTTT. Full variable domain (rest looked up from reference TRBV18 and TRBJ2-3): NAGVMQNPRHLVRRRGQEARLRCSPMKGHSHVYWYRQLPEEGLKFMVYLQKENIIDESGMPKERFSAEFPKEGPSILRIQQVVRGDSAAYFCASSPLAGRITSTDTQYFGPGTRLTVL.

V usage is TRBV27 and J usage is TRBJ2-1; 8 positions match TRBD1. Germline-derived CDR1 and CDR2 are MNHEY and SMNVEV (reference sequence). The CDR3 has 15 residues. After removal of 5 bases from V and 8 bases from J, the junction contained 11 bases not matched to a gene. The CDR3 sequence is CASSRDRAGGDEQFF. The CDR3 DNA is TGTGCCAGCAGTCGGGATCGGGCAGGGGGCGATGAGCAGTTCTTC.

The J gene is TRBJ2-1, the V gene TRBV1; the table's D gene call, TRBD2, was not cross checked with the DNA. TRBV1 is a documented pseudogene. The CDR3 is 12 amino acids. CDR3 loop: CTSSPEGGTQFF. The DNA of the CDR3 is TGCACCAGCAGCCCCGAGGGGGGGACGCAGTTCTTC.

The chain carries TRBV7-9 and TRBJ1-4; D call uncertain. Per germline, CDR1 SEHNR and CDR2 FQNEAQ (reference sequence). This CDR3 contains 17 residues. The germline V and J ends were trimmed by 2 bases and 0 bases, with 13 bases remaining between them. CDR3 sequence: CASSLTPPEATNEKLFF. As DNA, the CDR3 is TGTGCCAGCAGCTTAACCCCGCCGGAAGCAACTAATGAAAAACTGTTTTTT.

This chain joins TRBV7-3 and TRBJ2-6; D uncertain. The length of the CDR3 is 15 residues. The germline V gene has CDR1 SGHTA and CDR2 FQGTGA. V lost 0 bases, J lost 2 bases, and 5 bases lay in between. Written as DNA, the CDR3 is TGTGCCAGCAGCTTAACACCAACTGGGGCCAACGTCCTGACTTTC. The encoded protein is CASSLTPTGANVLTF.

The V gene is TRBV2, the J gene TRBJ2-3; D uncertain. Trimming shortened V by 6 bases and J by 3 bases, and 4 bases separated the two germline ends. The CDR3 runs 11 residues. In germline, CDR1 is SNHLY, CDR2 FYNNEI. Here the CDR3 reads CASRITDTQYF. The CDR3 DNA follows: TGTGCCAGCAGGATTACAGATACGCAGTATTTT.

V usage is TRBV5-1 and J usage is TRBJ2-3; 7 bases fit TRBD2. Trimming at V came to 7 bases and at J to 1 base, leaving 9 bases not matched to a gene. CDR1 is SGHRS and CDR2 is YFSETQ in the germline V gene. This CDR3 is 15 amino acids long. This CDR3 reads CASGGGSGGTDTQYF. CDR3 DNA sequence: TGCGCCAGCGGCGGCGGGAGTGGTGGCACAGATACGCAGTATTTT.

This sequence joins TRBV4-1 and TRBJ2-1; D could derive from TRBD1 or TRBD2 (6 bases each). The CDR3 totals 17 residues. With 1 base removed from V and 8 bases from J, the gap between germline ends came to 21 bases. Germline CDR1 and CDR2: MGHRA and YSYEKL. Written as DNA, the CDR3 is TGCGCCAGCAGCCAAGGGGGGGCTTCGGGGCTGGTCGATGAGCAGTTCTTC. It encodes CASSQGGASGLVDEQFF.

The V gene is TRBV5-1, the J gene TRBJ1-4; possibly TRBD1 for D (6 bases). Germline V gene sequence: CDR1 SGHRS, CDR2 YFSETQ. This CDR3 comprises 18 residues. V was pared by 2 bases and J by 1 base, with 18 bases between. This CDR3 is CASSFPTGATETNEKLFF. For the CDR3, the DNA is TGCGCCAGCAGCTTCCCGACAGGAGCTACTGAAACTAATGAAAAACTGTTTTTT.

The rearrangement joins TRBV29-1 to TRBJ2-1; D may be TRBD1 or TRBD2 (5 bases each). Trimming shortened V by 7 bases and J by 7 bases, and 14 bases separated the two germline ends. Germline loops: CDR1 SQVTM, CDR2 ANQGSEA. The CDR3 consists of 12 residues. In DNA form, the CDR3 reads TGCAGCGCTGAGGGGTTTTTGAATGAGCAGTTCTTC. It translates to CSAEGFLNEQFF.

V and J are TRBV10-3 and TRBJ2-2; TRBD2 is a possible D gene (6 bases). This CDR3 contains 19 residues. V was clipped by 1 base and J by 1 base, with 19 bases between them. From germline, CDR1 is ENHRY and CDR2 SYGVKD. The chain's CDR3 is CAISEFGGAALGNTGELFF. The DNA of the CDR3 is TGTGCCATCAGTGAGTTCGGCGGGGCGGCCCTTGGGAACACCGGGGAGCTGTTTTTT.

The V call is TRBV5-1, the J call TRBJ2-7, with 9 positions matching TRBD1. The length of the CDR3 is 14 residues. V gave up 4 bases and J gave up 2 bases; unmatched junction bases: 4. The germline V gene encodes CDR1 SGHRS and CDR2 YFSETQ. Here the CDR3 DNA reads TGCGCCAGCAGCCACGGGACAGGGACCTACGAGCAGTACTTC. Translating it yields CASSHGTGTYEQYF.

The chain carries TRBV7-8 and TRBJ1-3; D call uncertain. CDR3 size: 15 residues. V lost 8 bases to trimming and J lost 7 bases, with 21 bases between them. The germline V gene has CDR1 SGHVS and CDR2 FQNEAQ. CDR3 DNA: TGTGCCAGCTTCGGTAGGCCAGAGGGTAGGAACACCATATATTTT. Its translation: CASFGRPEGRNTIYF.

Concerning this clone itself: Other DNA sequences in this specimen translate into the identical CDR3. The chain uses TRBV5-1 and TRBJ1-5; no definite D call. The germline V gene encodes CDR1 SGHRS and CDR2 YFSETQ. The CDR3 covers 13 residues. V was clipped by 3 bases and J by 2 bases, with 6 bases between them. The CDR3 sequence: CASSSSGNQPQHF. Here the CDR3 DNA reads TGCGCCAGCAGCTCCTCAGGCAATCAGCCCCAGCATTTT.

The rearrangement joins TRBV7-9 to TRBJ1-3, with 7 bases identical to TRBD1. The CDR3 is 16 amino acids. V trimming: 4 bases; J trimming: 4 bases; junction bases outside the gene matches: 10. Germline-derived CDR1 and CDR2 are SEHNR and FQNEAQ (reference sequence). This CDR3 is CASSWPGQSSGNTIYF. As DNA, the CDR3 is TGTGCCAGCAGCTGGCCGGGACAGTCTTCGGGAAACACCATATATTTT.

The CDR3 DNA is TGTGCCAGCAGCTTTCTGGGACAAGAGACCCAGTACTTC. It specifies CASSFLGQETQYF. The rearrangement joins TRBV7-9 to TRBJ2-5, with D uncertain. Trimming shortened V by 3 bases and J by 2 bases, and 7 bases separated the two germline ends. CDR3 length: 13 amino acids. Germline CDR1 reads SEHNR; CDR2 reads FQNEAQ (reference sequence). The variable domain in full, with the rest retrieved from reference TRBV7-9 and TRBJ2-5, is DTGVSQNPRHKITKRGQNVTFRCDPISEHNRLYWYRQTLGQGPEFLTYFQNEAQLEKSRLLSDRFSAERPKGSFSTLEIQRTEQGDSAMYLCASSFLGQETQYFGPGTRLLVL.